This paragraph covers one T cell receptor beta chain sequence. Germline CDR1 and CDR2: MNHEY and SVGAGI. V lost 4 bases and J 9 bases, leaving 18 bases between the germline ends. This CDR3 contains 14 residues. The sample originates from a study of blood T cell repertoires in COVID-19. Assay used: immunoSEQ multiplex PCR; TCRdb lists only in-frame clones, some missing. The sample holds roughly 210,000 clones, 84% seen once. Seattle enrolled patients during active infection and tracked them longitudinally. The sequencing sample was made of peripheral blood. The genes are TRBV6-5 and TRBJ1-2, with D tentatively TRBD1 (6 bases). The sequence came from a woman of 80 years or more with COVID-19, enrolled during active disease. Written as DNA, the CDR3 is TGTGCCAGCAGTTCCACTCCGGGACACAGTAGCTACACCTTC. Amino acid sequence: CASSSTPGHSSYTF.